Listed below are T cell receptor beta chains from one sample, sequenced in a study of breast tumors, draining lymph nodes, adjacent tissues. TCRdb recomputed calls from the multiplex PCR reads with MiXCR, one row per CDR3 protein. The repertoire holds around 170,000 distinct CDR3 sequences, with around a third as singletons. Sequenced sample: axillary lymph node tissue. The receptors here all came from a female donor with breast cancer. Some clones in this sample may be carry-over from other donors' samples. CDR3s leave out the opening cysteine and the closing phenylalanine or tryptophan.

V gene	J gene	CDR3 protein
TRBV19	TRBJ2-3	ASSKELVTDTQY
TRBV5-1	TRBJ2-7	ASSADGTSLYEQY
TRBV7-3	TRBJ2-5	ASSYGRETQY
TRBV6-1	TRBJ2-2	ASSDPALGNDGYTFGSGELF
TRBV19	TRBJ2-2	ASTRGDNTGELF
TRBV29-1	TRBJ2-2	SVVPGTGWRDTGELF
TRBV7-9	TRBJ1-4	ASSSLDGEKLF
TRBV11-2	TRBJ2-3	ASSLDKPGLAGDTDTQY
TRBV7-8	TRBJ1-5	ASLSFPGTSGGAFNEH
TRBV7-9	TRBJ2-3	ASSQDRAGDTQY
TRBV19	TRBJ1-2	ASSIPRREGYGYT
TRBV15	TRBJ2-5	ATSRDPLLAGGPRETQY
TRBV7-9	TRBJ2-3	ASSSGTKDTQY
TRBV18	TRBJ2-2	ASSPEGPNYGHTGELF
TRBV6-4	TRBJ2-2	ASSDQTQGLGELF
TRBV11-2	TRBJ1-2	ASSLGGGGRGYT
TRBV29-1	TRBJ1-3	SVLPGSSGNTIY
TRBV7-3	TRBJ2-6	ASSLRAGARGANVLT
TRBV7-3	TRBJ2-2	ASSSRTSGRSGELF
TRBV20-1	TRBJ1-4	SASLPGLREKLF
TRBV7-9	TRBJ1-6	ASSLGGSQNSPLH
TRBV2	TRBJ2-7	ASSEGDNGQNEQY
TRBV13	TRBJ1-5	ASSLPAGYDQPQH
TRBV12-5	TRBJ2-3	ASGSLAGEADTQY
TRBV9	TRBJ2-3	ASSVGVGLEGDTQY
TRBV7-2	TRBJ2-3	ASSSPPDTQY
TRBV15	TRBJ2-3	ATSVYGTDTQY